This TCR beta chain was found in a study of cytomegalovirus exposure and HLA in healthy donors. The overall study: The same platform as the 666 first-cohort repertoires was used for the 120 validation repertoires, a later analysis reported.

The study's findings and limits: TCR beta chains numbering some 160 were designated cytomegalovirus-associated. Subsequent analysis revealed that first-cohort TCR clusters tended to co-occur in the 90 to 150 validation repertoires. Most TCR sequences proved rare, with some public TCRs found in many donors.

Comment on this clone: Its matching antigen is unknown.

From germline, CDR1 is LNHDA and CDR2 SQIVND (reference sequence). This CDR3 region has 14 residues. With 7 bases clipped from V and 8 bases from J, the junction kept 7 bases outside the gene matches. Method: immunoSEQ multiplex PCR; TCRdb's copy keeps in-frame clones and lacks some. The sample consists of almost 75,000 clones, over 80% of them appearing once. The chain is built from TRBV19 and TRBJ1-6, with 8 bases matching TRBD1. Sequencing was done on a sample of PBMCs. The source is a man in his thirties or forties in good health and CMV-seronegative. The CDR3 coding sequence is TGTGCCAGTAACAGGGGGGAAATGTATTCACCCCTCCACTTT. Translated: CASNRGEMYSPLHF.